Listed here are 24 T cell receptor beta chains from one sample, sequenced in a study of CD8 T cells in ankylosing spondylitis. TCRdb independently ran MiXCR on the 5' RACE reads; one entry per CDR3 protein. The data hold about 250,000 distinct CDR3 sequences, with about 30% observed a single time. The specimen sequenced was blood, either unsorted or a sorted T cell fraction (not recorded which). The receptors were gathered from a male donor with ankylosing spondylitis or in good health (not recorded which).

This clonotype has just a few counts. V is TRBV20-1 and J is TRBJ2-7, with TRBD1 matching 8 bases. Germline trimming cut 3 bases from V and 1 base from J; bases unmatched to any gene: 11. The CDR3 covers 16 residues. The germline CDR1 and CDR2 sequences are DFQATT and SNEGSKA (reference sequence). The CDR3 nucleotides read TGCAGTGCTAGGCCCCTAGGGACAGGACTTTCCTACGAGCAGTACTTC. Translated: CSARPLGTGLSYEQYF.

This clonotype was recorded a few times. The chain employs TRBV5-5 and TRBJ2-7; 8 nucleotides match TRBD1. Looked up from germline, CDR1 is SGHKS and CDR2 is YYEKEE (reference sequence). J gave up 6 bases and V 4 bases, and 12 bases lay outside the gene matches. There are 15 residues in the CDR3. DNA of the CDR3: TGTGCCAGCAGCCCCGGGACAGGTGAGGTCATCGAGCAGTACTTC. Protein: CASSPGTGEVIEQYF.

This clonotype was counted at least ten times. The chain couples TRBV20-1 to TRBJ2-1; possible D gene TRBD2, 7 bases. Trimming stripped 0 bases from V and 0 bases from J, with 21 bases between. This CDR3 spans 19 amino acids. Germline loops: CDR1 DFQATT, CDR2 SNEGSKA (reference sequence). CDR3 amino acids: CSARDERLGRGGSYNEQFF. For the CDR3, the DNA is TGCAGTGCTAGAGATGAAAGGTTGGGGAGGGGGGGCTCCTACAATGAGCAGTTCTTC.

This clonotype was found many times. The V and J genes are TRBV29-1 and TRBJ2-7, with no clear D. The CDR3 totals 13 residues. With 3 bases removed from V and 0 bases from J, the gap between germline ends came to 9 bases. Germline V CDR1 and CDR2: SQVTM, ANQGSEA. The CDR3 sequence is CSVEDGDSYEQYF. The DNA for the CDR3 is TGCAGCGTTGAGGACGGCGACTCCTACGAGCAGTACTTC.

V usage is TRBV6-1 and J usage is TRBJ2-2; unclear D gene. V gave up 7 bases and J gave up 7 bases, with 7 bases separating them. This CDR3 contains 11 residues. Germline CDR1 is MNHNS and CDR2 is SASEGT. CDR3 DNA: TGTGCCAGCATAGGTGGCGGGGAGCTGTTTTTT. Its translation: CASIGGGELFF.

V gene TRBV7-2 combines with J gene TRBJ1-4; tentatively, D is TRBD1 (6 bases). The germline gives CDR1 SGHTA, CDR2 FQGNSA. Deletions cut 5 bases from V and 3 bases from J, with 13 bases between. This CDR3 is 15 amino acids long. CDR3 sequence (DNA): TGTGCCAGCAGCCGAGGGGGGGCGCCTAATGAAAAACTGTTTTTT. Amino acids: CASSRGGAPNEKLFF. The variable domain in full, completed from reference TRBV7-2 and TRBJ1-4, reads GAGVSQSPSNKVTEKGKDVELRCDPISGHTALYWYRQSLGQGLEFLIYFQGNSAPDKSGLPSDRFSAERTGGSVSTLTIQRTQQEDSAVYLCASSRGGAPNEKLFFGSGTQLSVL.

The rearrangement joins TRBV18 to TRBJ2-1, with D possibly called TRBD1 or TRBD2 (6 bases each). Trimming stripped 3 bases from V and 7 bases from J, with 10 bases between. The CDR3 is 13 residues long. The germline V gene encodes CDR1 KGHSH and CDR2 LQKENI. Here the CDR3 reads CASSPEGGNEQFF. CDR3 DNA: TGTGCCAGCTCACCGGAAGGGGGGAATGAGCAGTTCTTC.

This chain connects TRBV28 to TRBJ1-5; D remains ambiguous. CDR3 size: 12 residues. Germline CDR1 MDHEN, CDR2 SYDVKM. The V end lost 8 bases, the J end lost 6 bases, and 11 bases lay between the germline ends. The CDR3 nucleotides read TGTGCCAGCGCCTTGGTTGTTCAGCCCCAGCATTTT. This gives the protein CASALVVQPQHF.

This chain connects TRBV15 to TRBJ2-7; 9 nucleotides align to TRBD1. This CDR3 is 15 amino acids long. Unmatched junction bases numbered 10, after V lost 4 bases and J lost 6 bases. Germline CDR1 LNHNV, CDR2 YYDKDF (reference sequence). The CDR3 sequence is CATSKDDRGYGEQYF. The DNA for the CDR3 is TGTGCCACCAGCAAAGACGACAGGGGGTATGGCGAGCAGTACTTC.

This clonotype was seen a handful of times. V usage is TRBV5-6 and J usage is TRBJ1-5; D gene ambiguous. Germline V lookup: CDR1 SGHDT, CDR2 YYEEEE. The CDR3 length is 15 residues. The V end was cut by 3 bases, the J end by 4 bases, with 14 bases between. The CDR3 sequence is CASSSEGRPNQPQHF. CDR3 in DNA: TGTGCCAGCAGCTCCGAAGGACGTCCGAATCAGCCCCAGCATTTT. Using reference TRBV5-6 and TRBJ1-5 for the parts outside the CDR3, the full variable domain is DAGVTQSPTHLIKTRGQQVTLRCSPKSGHDTVSWYQQALGQGPQFIFQYYEEEERQRGNFPDRFSGHQFPNYSSELNVNALLLGDSALYLCASSSEGRPNQPQHFGDGTRLSIL.

This clonotype was detected only a few times. The CDR3 DNA sequence: TGTGCCAGCAGCACCTCGACTAGCGGGGGGGACACAGATACGCAGTATTTT. Its protein is CASSTSTSGGDTDTQYF. The chain is built from TRBV9 and TRBJ2-3; 14 nucleotides line up with TRBD2. There are 17 residues in the CDR3. V was pared by 4 bases and J by 2 bases, with 6 bases of the junction left unmatched. Germline assignment: CDR1 SGDLS and CDR2 YYNGEE.

This clonotype was counted a few times. This chain uses TRBV20-1 with TRBJ2-1; a weak D match, TRBD1 (5 bases). V shed 1 base and J shed 8 bases, with 9 bases lying between them. The CDR3 extends over 12 amino acids. Germline lookup yields CDR1 DFQATT and CDR2 SNEGSKA (reference sequence). CDR3 nucleotides: TGCAGTGCTAGAGGGCTAGGGGATGAGCAGTTCTTC. Amino acids: CSARGLGDEQFF.

This clonotype was counted a few times. The rearrangement links TRBV29-1 to TRBJ2-4, with D possibly TRBD2 on 5 matching bases. The germline V and J ends were trimmed by 7 bases and 3 bases, with 13 bases remaining between them. Germline values: CDR1 SQVTM, CDR2 ANQGSEA. The CDR3 runs to 13 residues. This CDR3 reads CSGGSVGKNIQYF. Here the CDR3 DNA reads TGCAGCGGAGGGTCTGTGGGCAAAAACATTCAGTACTTC. Drawing the rest from reference TRBV29-1 and TRBJ2-4, the complete variable domain is SAVISQKPSRDICQRGTSLTIQCQVDSQVTMMFWYRQQPGQSLTLIATANQGSEATYESGFVIDKFPISRPNLTFSTLTVSNMSPEDSSIYLCSGGSVGKNIQYFGAGTRLSVL.

This clonotype was detected a few times. CDR3 residues: CASSYRGPGTGELFF. The CDR3 coding sequence is TGTGCCAGCAGTTACCGCGGCCCGGGCACCGGGGAGCTGTTTTTT. The chain recombines TRBV6-5 with TRBJ2-2; D is unresolved. Germline loops: CDR1 MNHEY, CDR2 SVGAGI. Trimming removed 2 bases from V and 4 bases from J, with 11 bases in between. CDR3 length: 15 amino acids.

This clonotype has more than one count but fewer than ten. The rearrangement joins TRBV20-1 to TRBJ2-3, with TRBD2 matching 7 bases. The germline V gene encodes CDR1 DFQATT and CDR2 SNEGSKA (reference sequence). The CDR3 is 14 residues long. Trimming cost V 0 bases and J 3 bases; bases outside gene matches: 3. The CDR3: CSARDMGGTDTQYF. DNA for the CDR3: TGCAGTGCTAGAGATATGGGGGGGACAGATACGCAGTATTTT.

The V call is TRBV12-3 or TRBV12-4, the J call TRBJ2-3, with 10 bases that match TRBD1. V trimming: 5 bases; J trimming: 3 bases; junction bases outside the gene matches: 8. The CDR3 is 16 amino acids. The CDR3 nucleotides are TGTGCCAGCAGTAGGGACAGGGGAGTCGGAACAGATACGCAGTATTTT. Translated, it gives CASSRDRGVGTDTQYF.

J is TRBJ1-5 and V is TRBV11-2, with D unresolved. CDR1 and CDR2 from the germline V gene are SGHAT and FQNNGV. Deletions cut 5 bases from V and 0 bases from J, with 5 bases between. The CDR3 covers 13 residues. CDR3 nucleotide sequence: TGTGCCAGCAGCGCCTATAGCAATCAGCCCCAGCATTTT. Protein sequence: CASSAYSNQPQHF. Using reference TRBV11-2 and TRBJ1-5 for the parts outside the CDR3, the full variable domain is EAGVAQSPRYKIIEKRQSVAFWCNPISGHATLYWYQQILGQGPKLLIQFQNNGVVDDSQLPKDRFSAERLKGVDSTLKIQPAKLEDSAVYLCASSAYSNQPQHFGDGTRLSIL.

The sample holds a few counts of this clonotype. The chain is built from TRBV29-1 and TRBJ2-3; 9 bases map to TRBD2. This CDR3 comprises 15 residues. After removal of 6 bases from V and 6 bases from J, the junction contained 13 bases not matched to a gene. CDR1 SQVTM and CDR2 ANQGSEA come from the germline V gene. The CDR3 sequence is CSVRGGGGGDDTQYF. The CDR3 DNA is TGCAGCGTCCGAGGTGGAGGCGGGGGGGATGATACGCAGTATTTT.

V and J are TRBV5-1 and TRBJ1-5; a weak D match, TRBD1 (6 bases). Germline V gene sequence: CDR1 SGHRS, CDR2 YFSETQ. Trimming shortened V by 3 bases and J by 4 bases, and 14 bases separated the two germline ends. This CDR3 has 15 residues. The CDR3: CASSSGQGTNQPQHF. In DNA, the CDR3 is TGCGCCAGCAGCTCAGGGCAGGGGACAAATCAGCCCCAGCATTTT.

There are a few counts of this clonotype. V usage is TRBV5-1 and J usage is TRBJ2-7; D is unclear. The V gene's germline CDR1 is SGHRS and CDR2 YFSETQ. Trimming stripped 2 bases from V and 2 bases from J, with 14 bases between. The CDR3 runs to 15 residues. Written as DNA, the CDR3 is TGCGCCAGCAGCTTTGGTCGGCAGCGCCCCTACGAGCAGTACTTC. Translation: CASSFGRQRPYEQYF.

The rearrangement joins TRBV4-1 to TRBJ2-7; D could derive from TRBD1 or TRBD2 (5 bases each). Germline assignment: CDR1 MGHRA and CDR2 YSYEKL. Trimming left V 0 bases short and J 3 bases short, with 9 bases between. The CDR3 spans 14 residues. CDR3 region: CASSQEGRDYEQYF. DNA of the CDR3: TGCGCCAGCAGCCAAGAGGGACGGGACTACGAGCAGTACTTC.

The gene calls are TRBV10-2 and TRBJ1-5; D unclear. This CDR3 region has 13 residues. Deletions cut 2 bases from V and 6 bases from J, with 8 bases between. Looked up from germline, CDR1 is WSHSY and CDR2 is SAAADI. The CDR3 spells CASSEEGGQPQHF. The CDR3 nucleotides are TGCGCCAGCAGTGAGGAGGGAGGTCAGCCCCAGCATTTT.

This chain links TRBV12-3 or TRBV12-4 with TRBJ1-1; D is ambiguous. V lost 10 bases, J lost 1 base, and 19 bases lay in between. This CDR3 comprises 15 residues. The CDR3, as DNA: TGTGCCACGTATTGGAGCGATCCTTCGAACACTGAAGCTTTCTTT. This codes for CATYWSDPSNTEAFF.

The rearrangement joins TRBV15 to TRBJ2-1, with D possibly TRBD2 on 6 matching bases. Germline values: CDR1 LNHNV, CDR2 YYDKDF (reference sequence). Trimming removed 8 bases at V and 2 bases at J, with 10 bases between. CDR3 size: 13 residues. The CDR3: CATGTATYNEQFF. The CDR3 DNA reads TGTGCCACCGGGACTGCCACCTACAATGAGCAGTTCTTC.